The clone carrying this TCR beta chain was observed many times. Its antigen is as yet unknown. Germline V gives CDR1 SGHTA, CDR2 FQGNSA. Trimming took 5 bases from V and 4 from J, leaving 19 bases between them. The CDR3 length is 16 residues. These data are taken from a study of neurological immune-mediated disorders. General study points: HTLV-1-associated myelopathy had the most TCR clonal expansion, while multiple sclerosis had the least, a level that fell below healthy controls.

Via MiXCR, TCRdb re-called the 5' RACE reads, giving one row per CDR3 protein. The sample lists around 79,000 distinct CDR3 sequences, around 14% occurring once. Sequencing used PBMCs. The receptor comes from a woman between 45 and 65 years old in good health. The chain links TRBV7-2 to TRBJ2-3, with D perhaps given as TRBD1 or TRBD2 (6 bases each). The CDR3 coding sequence is TGTGCCAGCAGCAGGGGGGCGGGAAGAGTGGCAGATACGCAGTATTTT. It codes for CASSRGAGRVADTQYF.